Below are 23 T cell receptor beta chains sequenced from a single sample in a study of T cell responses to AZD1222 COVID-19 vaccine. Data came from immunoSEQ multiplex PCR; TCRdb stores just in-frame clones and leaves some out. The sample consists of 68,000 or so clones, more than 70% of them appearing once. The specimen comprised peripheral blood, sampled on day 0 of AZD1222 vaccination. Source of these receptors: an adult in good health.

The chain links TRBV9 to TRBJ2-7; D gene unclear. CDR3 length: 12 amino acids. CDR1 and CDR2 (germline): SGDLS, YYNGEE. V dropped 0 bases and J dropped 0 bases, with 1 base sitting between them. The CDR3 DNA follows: TGTGCCAGCAGCGTAGTCTCCTACGAGCAGTACTTC. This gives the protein CASSVVSYEQYF.

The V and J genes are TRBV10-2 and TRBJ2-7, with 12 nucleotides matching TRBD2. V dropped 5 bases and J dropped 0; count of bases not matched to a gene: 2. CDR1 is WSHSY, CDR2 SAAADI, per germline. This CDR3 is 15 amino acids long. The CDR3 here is CASSSSGRASYEQYF. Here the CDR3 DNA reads TGCGCCAGCAGTTCTAGCGGGAGGGCCTCCTACGAGCAGTACTTC.

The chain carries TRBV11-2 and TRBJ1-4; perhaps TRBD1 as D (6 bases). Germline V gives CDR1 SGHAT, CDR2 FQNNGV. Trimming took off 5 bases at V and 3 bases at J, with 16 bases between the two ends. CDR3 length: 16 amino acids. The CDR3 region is CASSLLTGKPNEKLFF. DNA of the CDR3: TGTGCCAGCAGCCTCCTAACAGGGAAGCCTAATGAAAAACTGTTTTTT.

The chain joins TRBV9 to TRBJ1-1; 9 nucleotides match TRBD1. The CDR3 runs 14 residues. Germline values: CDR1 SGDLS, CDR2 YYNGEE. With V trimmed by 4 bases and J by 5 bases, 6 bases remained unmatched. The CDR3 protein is CASSKQGALTEAFF. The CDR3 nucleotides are TGTGCCAGCAGCAAACAGGGGGCCTTGACTGAAGCTTTCTTT. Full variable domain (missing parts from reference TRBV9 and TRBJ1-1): DSGVTQTPKHLITATGQRVTLRCSPRSGDLSVYWYQQSLDQGLQFLIQYYNGEERAKGNILERFSAQQFPDLHSELNLSSLELGDSALYFCASSKQGALTEAFFGQGTRLTVV.

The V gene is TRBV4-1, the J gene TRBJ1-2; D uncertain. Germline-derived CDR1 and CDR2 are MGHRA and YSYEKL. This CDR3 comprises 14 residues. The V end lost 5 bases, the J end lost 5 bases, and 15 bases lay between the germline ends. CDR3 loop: CASSGRTVGYGYTF. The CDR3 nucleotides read TGCGCCAGCAGCGGGAGGACGGTTGGGTATGGCTACACCTTC.

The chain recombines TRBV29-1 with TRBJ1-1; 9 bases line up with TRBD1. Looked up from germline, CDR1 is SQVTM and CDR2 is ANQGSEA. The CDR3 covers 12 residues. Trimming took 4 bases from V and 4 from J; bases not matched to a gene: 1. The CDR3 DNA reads TGCAGCGTTGTGACAGGGGGCACTGAAGCTTTCTTT. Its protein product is CSVVTGGTEAFF.

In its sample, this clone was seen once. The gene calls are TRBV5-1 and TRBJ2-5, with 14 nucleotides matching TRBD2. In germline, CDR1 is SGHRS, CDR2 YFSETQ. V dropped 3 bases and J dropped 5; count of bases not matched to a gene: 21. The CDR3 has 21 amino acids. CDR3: CASSSLETSGRAARSRETQYF. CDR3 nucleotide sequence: TGCGCCAGCAGCTCCCTGGAGACTAGCGGGAGGGCTGCAAGATCTAGGGAGACCCAGTACTTC.

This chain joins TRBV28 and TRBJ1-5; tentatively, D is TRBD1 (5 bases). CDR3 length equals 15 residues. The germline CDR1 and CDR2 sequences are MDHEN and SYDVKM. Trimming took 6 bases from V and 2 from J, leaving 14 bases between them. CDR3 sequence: CASSVAGGGNQPQHF. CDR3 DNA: TGTGCCAGCAGCGTGGCCGGGGGGGGCAATCAGCCCCAGCATTTT. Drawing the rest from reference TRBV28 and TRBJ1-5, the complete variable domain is DVKVTQSSRYLVKRTGEKVFLECVQDMDHENMFWYRQDPGLGLRLIYFSYDVKMKEKGDIPEGYSVSREKKERFSLILESASTNQTSMYLCASSVAGGGNQPQHFGDGTRLSIL.

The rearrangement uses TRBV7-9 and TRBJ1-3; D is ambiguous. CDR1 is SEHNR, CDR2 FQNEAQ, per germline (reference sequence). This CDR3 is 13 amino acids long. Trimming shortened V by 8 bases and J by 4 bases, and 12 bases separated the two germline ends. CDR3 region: CASFRVGGNTIYF. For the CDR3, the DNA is TGTGCCAGCTTTCGGGTAGGAGGAAACACCATATATTTT.

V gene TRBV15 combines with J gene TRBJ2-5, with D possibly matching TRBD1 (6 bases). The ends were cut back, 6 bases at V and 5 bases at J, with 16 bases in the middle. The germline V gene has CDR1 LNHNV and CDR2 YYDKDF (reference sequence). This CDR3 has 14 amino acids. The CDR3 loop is CATRGHRVGETQYF. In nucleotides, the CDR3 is TGTGCCACCAGGGGCCACAGGGTTGGTGAGACCCAGTACTTC.

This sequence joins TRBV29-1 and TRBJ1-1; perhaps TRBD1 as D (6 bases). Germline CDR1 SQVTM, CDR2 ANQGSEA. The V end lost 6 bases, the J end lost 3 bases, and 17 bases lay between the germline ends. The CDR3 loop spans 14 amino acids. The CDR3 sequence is CSVPDSLLHTEAFF. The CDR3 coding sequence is TGCAGCGTCCCGGACAGTCTCCTTCACACTGAAGCTTTCTTT.

Here the CDR3 reads CASSWRGLNSPLHF. DNA for the CDR3: TGTGCCAGCAGTTGGCGGGGACTAAATTCACCCCTCCACTTT. The rearrangement links TRBV27 to TRBJ1-6, with a tentative D call TRBD1 (5 bases). Trimming removed 4 bases at V and 7 bases at J, with 11 bases between. The germline gives CDR1 MNHEY, CDR2 SMNVEV (reference sequence). The CDR3 is 14 residues long.

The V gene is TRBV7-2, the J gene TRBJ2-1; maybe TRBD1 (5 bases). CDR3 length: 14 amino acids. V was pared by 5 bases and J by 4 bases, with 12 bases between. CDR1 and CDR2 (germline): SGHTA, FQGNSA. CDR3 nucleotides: TGTGCCAGCAGCACCAGGACACAATACAATGAGCAGTTCTTC. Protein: CASSTRTQYNEQFF.

CDR3 protein: CASSQGGFFGKNTGELFF. The CDR3 coding sequence is TGTGCCAGCAGCCAAGGCGGCTTTTTTGGGAAGAACACCGGGGAGCTGTTTTTT. This chain links TRBV14 with TRBJ2-2, with unresolved D. This CDR3 has 18 amino acids. Trimming left V 1 base short and J 1 base short, with 16 bases between. The germline V gene encodes CDR1 SGHDN and CDR2 FVKESK.

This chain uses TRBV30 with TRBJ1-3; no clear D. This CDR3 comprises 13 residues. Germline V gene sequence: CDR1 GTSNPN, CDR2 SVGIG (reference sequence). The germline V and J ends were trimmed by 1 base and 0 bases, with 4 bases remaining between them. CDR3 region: CAWSASSGNTIYF. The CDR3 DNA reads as TGTGCCTGGAGTGCGTCCTCTGGAAACACCATATATTTT.

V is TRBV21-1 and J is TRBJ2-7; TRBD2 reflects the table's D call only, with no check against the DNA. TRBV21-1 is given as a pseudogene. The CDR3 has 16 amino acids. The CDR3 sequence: CASSKRLAGVPYEQYF. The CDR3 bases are TGTGCCAGCAGCAAGAGACTAGCGGGAGTTCCCTACGAGCAGTACTTC.

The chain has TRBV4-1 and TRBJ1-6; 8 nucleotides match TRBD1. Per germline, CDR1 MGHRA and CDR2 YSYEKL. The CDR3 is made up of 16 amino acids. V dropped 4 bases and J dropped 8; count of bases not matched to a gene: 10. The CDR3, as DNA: TGCGCCAGCAGCCTTGGACAGGGCTTGTGGGATTCACCCCTCCACTTT. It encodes CASSLGQGLWDSPLHF.

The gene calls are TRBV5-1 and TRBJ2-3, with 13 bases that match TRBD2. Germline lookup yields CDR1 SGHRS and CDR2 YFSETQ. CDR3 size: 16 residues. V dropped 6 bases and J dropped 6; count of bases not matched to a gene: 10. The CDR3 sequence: CASTTGGTSGKDTQYF. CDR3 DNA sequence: TGCGCCAGCACGACGGGTGGGACTAGCGGGAAGGATACGCAGTATTTT.

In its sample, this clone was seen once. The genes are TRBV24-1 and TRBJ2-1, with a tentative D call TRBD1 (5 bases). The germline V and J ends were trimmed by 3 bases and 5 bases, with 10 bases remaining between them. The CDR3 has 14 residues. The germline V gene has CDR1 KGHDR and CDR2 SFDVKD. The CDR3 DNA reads TGTGCCACCAGTGATCCTAGACAGCACAATGAGCAGTTCTTC. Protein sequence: CATSDPRQHNEQFF.

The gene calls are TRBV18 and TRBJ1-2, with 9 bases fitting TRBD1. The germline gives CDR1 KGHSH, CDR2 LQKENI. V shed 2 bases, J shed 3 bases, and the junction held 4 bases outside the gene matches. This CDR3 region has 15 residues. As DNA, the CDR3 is TGTGCCAGCTCACCAGGACAGGGGAGGGACTATGGCTACACCTTC. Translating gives CASSPGQGRDYGYTF.

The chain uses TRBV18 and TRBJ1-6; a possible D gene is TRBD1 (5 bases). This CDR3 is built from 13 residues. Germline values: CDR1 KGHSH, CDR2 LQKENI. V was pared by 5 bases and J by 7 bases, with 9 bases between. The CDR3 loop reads CASSSGTNSPLHF. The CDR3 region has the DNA TGTGCCAGCTCATCCGGGACCAATTCACCCCTCCACTTT.

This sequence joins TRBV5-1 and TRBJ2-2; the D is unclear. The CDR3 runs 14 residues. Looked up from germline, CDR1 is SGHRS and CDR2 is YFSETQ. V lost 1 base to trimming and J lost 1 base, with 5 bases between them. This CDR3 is CASSLFENTGELFF. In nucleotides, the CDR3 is TGCGCCAGCAGCTTGTTTGAGAACACCGGGGAGCTGTTTTTT.

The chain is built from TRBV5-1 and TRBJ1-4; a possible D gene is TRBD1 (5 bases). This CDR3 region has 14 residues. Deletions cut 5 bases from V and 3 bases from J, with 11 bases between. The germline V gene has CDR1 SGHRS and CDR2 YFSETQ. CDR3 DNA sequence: TGCGCCAGCAGTTCGGGGGGGTCTAATGAAAAACTGTTTTTT. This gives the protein CASSSGGSNEKLFF.